The entry below gives a single T cell receptor beta chain sequence along with its context. This clone has just one count. Its antigen remains unidentified. No clone much larger than this one lies a single base away; base qualities are absent. Counted from cysteine to phenylalanine, this CDR3 has 12 amino acids. Just CDR3 DNA is preserved here, 36 bases in frame from base 1. Relative to germline, V is 3 bases shorter and J is 7 bases shorter, with 12 bases between their ends. The germline V gene (reference sequence) provides CDR1 GTSNPN and CDR2 SVGIG. Each collaborating institution followed its own protocols to collect whole blood in K2EDTA tubes. Collaborator samples were shipped for TCRbeta analysis as frozen whole blood, isolated PBMCs, or DNA extracted from either sample type. TCRbeta CDR3 regions were amplified from genomic DNA using the immunoSEQ Assay, a bias-controlled multiplex PCR. The published analysis was carried out like this. The number of nucleated cells in each sample was estimated by amplification of reference gene primers within the assay. To quantify the absolute abundance of each unique TCRbeta CDR3 rearrangement, sequence reads were collapsed and filtered. For each sample, productive Simpson clonality was calculated by taking the square root of Simpson's diversity index across productive rearrangements. TCRdb stores this immuneACCESS table with in-frame sequences only. Part of the clones is absent; in the studies checked, under half of the shortfall reflects unresolved V genes, and no reason is known for the rest. V and J calls and clone size are copied from that table; D and trimming were computed from the DNA. The sample contains roughly 100,000 clones, nearly 90% of them found a single time. Approximately 2% of the sample is in the top ten clones.

This specimen comes from a study of blood T cell repertoires in COVID-19 (dated by TCRdb to 2020 to 2022). Study-wide context: The collaborator samples originated in the United States, Italy and Spain and spanned the acute and convalescent phases of COVID-19. Subjects who had been exposed to COVID-19, were actively infected with it, or had recovered from it provided the deeply sampled blood TCRbeta repertoires that made up the dataset. Where HLA class I and class II types were available, the types were taken from metadata supplied by the sample provider, not from assay-based typing. The prospective study material was composed of cDNA or gDNA derived from T cells, B-cell-depleted T cells, or PBMCs. The samples were drawn from the first 160 participants of the ongoing ImmuneRACE study and from 1,200 or so subjects provided by 6 global collaborators. The repertoires were released in a freely available public database intended as a resource for research on the immune response to SARS-CoV-2. Sample metadata almost always included a de-identified subject ID, COVID-19 status, age in years and sex.

What the work shows at the level of the full study, not this receptor alone: How much clinical and demographic metadata was included differed by source and by participant, and the metadata was provided uncurated.

Material for sequencing was peripheral blood. The source is a man over 45 with active COVID-19. Here the chain combines TRBV30 and TRBJ1-1, with the D gene not confidently named. The nucleotides are TGTGCCTGGAGGGAGGGCGCTGTTGAAGCTTTCTTT. The encoded protein is CAWREGAVEAFF. Reference TRBV30 and TRBJ1-1 proteins supply the regions before and after the CDR3; the full variable domain is: SQTIHQWPATLVQPVGSPLSLECTVEGTSNPNLYWYRQAAGRGLQLLFYSVGIGQISSEVPQNLSASRPQDRQFILSSKKLLLSDSGFYLCAWREGAVEAFFGQGTRLTVV.